One sample yielded the 10 T cell receptor beta chains listed below, sequenced in a study of tissue T cells after allogeneic stem cell transplantation. The protocol was immunoSEQ multiplex PCR, while the TCRdb copy is restricted to in-frame clones and leaves out a portion. The data hold thousands of clones, with under 50% observed a single time. The time point was: mouse harvest day 14 after allogeneic transplant. Each mouse received 10^7 T-cell-depleted marrow cells plus 10^6 splenic CD5+ T cells by tail vein. Sequencing was performed on gut tissue. Receptors originate from a female BALB/c mouse given C57BL/6 T cells with graft-versus-host disease after an allogeneic hematopoietic cell transplant.

In the case of this clone: The listed genes are named as in mouse. The CDR3 goes on 1 residue after the read ends, and that part is filled in from the germline J gene. The chain recombines TRBV26 with TRBJ1-6; possible D gene TRBD1, 5 bases. TRBJ1-6 is placed among ORFs of uncertain function. V was clipped by 6 bases and J by 8 bases, with 11 bases between them. This CDR3 is built from 13 residues. Germline CDR1 and CDR2: KGHPV and FQNQEV (reference sequence). CDR3 bases read: TGTGCCAGCAGCCTCAGGGAGGATTCGCCCCTCTAC. Its translation is CASSLREDSPLY. The whole CDR3 region reads CASSLREDSPLYF.

Notes on this clone: Each gene name is a mouse one. The CDR3 DNA, read in part, is TGTGCTAGCAGTGGGACAGGGTCCAACGAAAGATTATTT. As protein: CASSGTGSNERLF. The entire CDR3 sequence reads CASSGTGSNERLFF. The J gene is TRBJ1-4, the V gene TRBV29; 9 bases align to TRBD1. The read falls 1 residue short of the CDR3 end, and the missing part is taken from the germline J gene. V was clipped by 5 bases and J by 2 bases; unmatched bases: 0. There are 14 residues in the CDR3. Looked up from germline, CDR1 is MSHET and CDR2 is SYDVDS. Drawing the rest from reference TRBV29 and TRBJ1-4, the complete variable domain is DMKVTQMPRYLIKRMGENVLLECGQDMSHETMYWYRQDPGLGLQLIYISYDVDSNSEGDIPKGYRVSRKKREHFSLILDSAKTNQTSVYFCASSGTGSNERLFFGHGTKLSVL.

A remark on this clone: Genes and germline are mouse. The sequenced fragment ends 1 residue before the CDR3 boundary, so the rest is inferred from the germline J gene. V gene TRBV12-2 combines with J gene TRBJ2-5, with D maybe TRBD2 (5 bases). V lost 1 base and J 1 base, leaving 8 bases between the germline ends. Germline V gene data show CDR1 as SGHLS and CDR2 as HYDKME. This CDR3 contains 14 residues. The CDR3 region is CASSLLGYQDTQYF. CDR3 bases read: TGTGCCAGCTCTCTTCTGGGCTACCAAGACACCCAGTAC.

This clone was seen a few times. Germline and genes: mouse. Coverage ceases 1 residue before the CDR3 finishes, and the germline J gene fills in the end. The V and J genes are TRBV5 and TRBJ2-1, with 8 positions matching TRBD2. CDR1 and CDR2 from the germline V gene are LGHNA and YNLKQL (reference sequence). The V gene end was trimmed by 4 bases and the J gene end by 0 bases; junction bases not matched to a gene: 2. This CDR3 has 15 residues. The CDR3 here is CASSLGLGNYAEQFF. The CDR3 bases that were read are TGTGCCAGCAGCCTCGGACTGGGTAACTATGCTGAGCAGTTC.

This clone showed up just once. At one end, the junction sequence differs from germline, possibly due to a read error. Any gene name here is a mouse gene name. Read sequence stops 1 residue before the CDR3 end, and the germline J gene provides the missing end. The V call is TRBV13-2, the J call TRBJ2-7; D might be TRBD2 (5 bases). The CDR3 length is 14 residues. CDR1 and CDR2 (germline): NNHNN, SYGAGS (reference sequence). CDR3 DNA (partial): TGTGCCAGCGGTGATGCTGGGCGGGCCTATCAACAGTAC. Its protein product is CASGDAGRAYQQY. From start to end, the CDR3 is CASGDAGRAYQQYF.

With regard to this clone: Any gene name here is a mouse gene name. The read ends 1 residue early relative to the CDR3; the germline J gene fills the gap. The genes are TRBV23 and TRBJ2-1; the D call in the table, TRBD1, was not verified against the DNA. This CDR3 contains 14 residues. Per the germline V gene, CDR1 is KGHTA and CDR2 is FQNQQP. CDR3 bases read: TGCTCCAGCAGTCAAAATCCAGTCTATGCTGAGCAGTTC. This sequence encodes CSSSQNPVYAEQF. The whole CDR3 is CSSSQNPVYAEQFF.

As for this clone: Mouse gene names and germline throughout. The sequenced fragment ends 1 residue before the CDR3 boundary, so the rest is inferred from the germline J gene. The sample contains more than one DNA sequence encoding this CDR3. The chain uses TRBV26 and TRBJ2-5, with TRBD1 matching over 7 bases. V was clipped by 4 bases and J by 3 bases; unmatched bases: 1. The CDR3 is 13 amino acids. CDR1 and CDR2 from the germline V gene are KGHPV and FQNQEV (reference sequence). CDR3 region: CASSRQGQDTQYF. The covered CDR3 bases are TGTGCCAGCAGTCGACAGGGTCAAGACACCCAGTAC.

Only a few counts were recorded for this clone. All gene names here are mouse names. Sequencing ends 1 residue short of the CDR3 end; the germline J gene provides the rest. V and J are TRBV12-2 and TRBJ1-1; TRBD1 might be the D (5 bases). The CDR3 is 14 residues long. Trimming cost V 2 bases and J 0 bases, with 9 bases left between them. Germline CDR1 reads SGHLS; CDR2 reads HYDKME. The sequenced part of the CDR3 DNA is TGTGCCAGCTCTCCAACGGGACAGAACACAGAAGTCTTC. Translation: CASSPTGQNTEVF. The full CDR3 protein reads CASSPTGQNTEVFF.

This clone came up a few times. Mouse germline and gene names are used. Read sequence stops 1 residue before the CDR3 end, and the germline J gene provides the missing end. V is TRBV19 and J is TRBJ1-3, with 11 bases matching TRBD1. This CDR3 has 17 residues. In germline, CDR1 is FNHDT, CDR2 SITEND (reference sequence). Trimming took 1 base from V and 7 from J; bases not matched to a gene: 10. Incomplete CDR3 DNA: TGTGCCAGCAGTATAAGAGAGAGGACAGGGGGCAGGAATACGCTCTAT. Translating gives CASSIRERTGGRNTLY. The complete CDR3 sequence is CASSIRERTGGRNTLYF.

With regard to this clone: Gene names are mouse gene names. The CDR3 end lies 1 residue beyond the end of the read and is filled in from the germline J gene. This chain joins TRBV26 and TRBJ1-1, with 10 bases identical to TRBD1. Per germline, CDR1 KGHPV and CDR2 FQNQEV (reference sequence). The CDR3 sequence is 15 residues long. V was pared by 4 bases and J by 1 base, with 3 bases of the junction left unmatched. The CDR3 spells CASSRGQGKNTEVFF. The DNA read from the CDR3 is TGTGCCAGCAGTCGGGGACAGGGGAAAAACACAGAAGTCTTC.